These T cell receptor beta chains were read from a single sample in a study of T cell repertoires in cytomegalovirus infection. MiXCR, run by TCRdb on the reads, gives a single entry per CDR3 protein. This sample has fewer than 85,000 distinct CDR3 sequences, with about half found just once. The antigens for these receptors are not known. The sequencing here drew on CD8+ T cells from cultured PBMCs, taken from culture after CMV antigen stimulation. Receptor source: a human donor in good health (CMV status not recorded). Some clones in this sample may be carry-over from other donors' samples. Each CDR3 is given with its conserved first and last residue. Fields, in order: J gene, V gene, clone size, D gene, CDR3 protein, CDR3 DNA. D genes are given only for firm matches. Size values are once, few and many counts, or a class for expanded clones, and some rows have none.

J: TRBJ2-1; V: TRBV7-9; size: NA; D: NA; CDR3: CASSPERNEQFF; DNA: TGTGCCAGCAGCCCAGAGAGAAATGAGCAGTTTTTC
J: TRBJ2-1; V: TRBV28; size: few; D: TRBD2; CDR3: CASRRTRNNEQFF; DNA: TGTGCCAGCAGGAGGACTAGGAACAATGAGCAGTTCTTC
J: TRBJ2-1; V: TRBV20-1; size: once; D: TRBD2; CDR3: CSARGLAPTNEQFF; DNA: TGCAGTGCTAGGGGACTAGCGCCTACCAATGAGCAGTTCTTC
J: TRBJ2-7; V: TRBV7-9; size: few; D: NA; CDR3: CASSLAQDYEQYF; DNA: TGTGCCAGCAGCTTAGCACAGGATTACGAGCAGTACTTC
J: TRBJ2-7; V: TRBV18; size: NA; D: NA; CDR3: CASSPTRQNEQYF; DNA: TGTGCCAGCTCACCTACGCGTCAAAACGAGCAGTACTTC
J: TRBJ1-6; V: TRBV12-3/TRBV12-4; size: NA; D: TRBD1; CDR3: CASRTTGGTYNSPLHF; DNA: TGTGCCAGCAGAACAACAGGGGGGACCTATAATTCACCCCTCCACTTT
J: TRBJ1-3; V: TRBV5-6; size: NA; D: NA; CDR3: CASSLTGNTIYF; DNA: TGTGCCAGCAGCTTAACGGGAAACACCATATATTTT
J: TRBJ1-1; V: TRBV28; size: NA; D: NA; CDR3: CASSFVENTEAFF; DNA: TGTGCCAGCAGTTTTGTGGAGAACACTGAAGCTTTCTTT
J: TRBJ2-1; V: TRBV19; size: NA; D: NA; CDR3: CASSLGDPYNEQFF; DNA: TGTGCCAGTAGTCTGGGGGATCCCTACAATGAGCAGTTCTTC
J: TRBJ2-1; V: TRBV7-2; size: NA; D: NA; CDR3: CASSLELLDRNEQFF; DNA: TGTGCCAGCAGCTTAGAGTTGCTGGATCGGAATGAGCAGTTCTTC
J: TRBJ2-5; V: TRBV2; size: NA; D: NA; CDR3: CASSPTARRETQYF; DNA: TGTGCCAGCAGCCCAACGGCAAGAAGGGAGACCCAGTACTTC
J: TRBJ2-3; V: TRBV28; size: NA; D: TRBD2; CDR3: CASSIAGGDTQYF; DNA: TGTGCCAGCAGTATAGCGGGAGGGGATACGCAGTATTTT
J: TRBJ1-2; V: TRBV4-1; size: NA; D: NA; CDR3: CASKGPAAHYGYTF; DNA: TGCGCCAGCAAAGGGCCGGCAGCTCACTATGGCTACACCTTC
J: TRBJ2-3; V: TRBV6-1; size: NA; D: TRBD1; CDR3: CASSEGTGGADTQYF; DNA: TGTGCCAGCAGTGAAGGCACAGGGGGCGCAGATACGCAGTATTTT
J: TRBJ2-2; V: TRBV27; size: NA; D: NA; CDR3: CASTSLQGGTGELFF; DNA: TGTGCCAGCACCTCCCTTCAGGGGGGCACCGGGGAGCTGTTTTTT
J: TRBJ2-3; V: TRBV19; size: once; D: TRBD2; CDR3: CASSIDSGLAGAISTDTQYF; DNA: TGTGCCAGTAGTATAGATTCGGGACTAGCGGGGGCCATTAGCACAGATACGCAGTATTTT
J: TRBJ1-1; V: TRBV5-1; size: NA; D: TRBD1; CDR3: CASSSVAQGRGTEAFF; DNA: TGCGCCAGCAGCTCCGTCGCACAGGGGAGGGGTACTGAAGCTTTCTTT
J: TRBJ1-2; V: TRBV12-3/TRBV12-4; size: few; D: NA; CDR3: CASSARAHYGYTF; DNA: TGTGCCAGCAGTGCTAGGGCTCACTATGGCTACACCTTC
J: TRBJ2-7; V: TRBV11-3; size: NA; D: NA; CDR3: CASSLGASGLQYF; DNA: TGTGCCAGCAGCTTAGGGGCGTCTGGATTACAGTACTTC
J: TRBJ1-4; V: TRBV5-6; size: NA; D: NA; CDR3: CASSLDSNEKLFF; DNA: TGTGCCAGCAGCTTGGACAGTAATGAAAAACTGTTTTTT
J: TRBJ2-7; V: TRBV10-3; size: NA; D: NA; CDR3: CAISDSYEQYF; DNA: TGTGCCATCAGTGATAGTTACGAGCAGTACTTC
J: TRBJ2-6; V: TRBV5-6; size: NA; D: NA; CDR3: CASSDGANVLTF; DNA: TGTGCCAGCAGCGATGGGGCCAACGTCCTGACTTTC
J: TRBJ1-2; V: TRBV28; size: NA; D: TRBD1; CDR3: CASRPRTGYIRYGYTF; DNA: TGTGCCAGCAGACCCCGGACAGGGTACATTAGGTATGGCTACACCTTC
J: TRBJ2-2; V: TRBV15; size: NA; D: TRBD2; CDR3: CATSRGGTGDGSGRTGELFF; DNA: TGTGCCACCAGCAGAGGGGGGACGGGGGACGGAAGCGGGAGGACCGGGGAGCTGTTTTTT
J: TRBJ2-4; V: TRBV7-6; size: NA; D: NA; CDR3: CASSAGGGSGGNIQYF; DNA: TGTGCCAGCAGCGCAGGGGGTGGTAGCGGAGGGAACATTCAGTACTTC
J: TRBJ2-2; V: TRBV28; size: NA; D: TRBD1; CDR3: CASSLYQDRGITGELFF; DNA: TGTGCCAGCAGTTTATACCAGGACAGGGGAATCACCGGGGAGCTGTTTTTT
J: TRBJ1-1; V: TRBV12-3/TRBV12-4; size: once; D: NA; CDR3: CASTLGLPLSLGTEAFF; DNA: TGTGCCAGCACCCTGGGGTTGCCTCTATCTCTCGGCACTGAAGCTTTCTTT
J: TRBJ2-1; V: TRBV6-2/TRBV6-3; size: NA; D: TRBD2; CDR3: CASSSRGLASNNEQFF; DNA: TGTGCCAGCAGTTCCCGAGGACTAGCTTCGAACAATGAGCAGTTCTTC
J: TRBJ2-7; V: TRBV7-6; size: NA; D: NA; CDR3: CASSFTSTYEQYF; DNA: TGTGCCAGCAGCTTCACTAGCACCTACGAGCAGTACTTC
J: TRBJ2-7; V: TRBV12-3/TRBV12-4; size: NA; D: TRBD1; CDR3: CASSLSPGQTSYEQYF; DNA: TGTGCCAGCAGTCTCTCCCCGGGACAGACCTCCTACGAGCAGTACTTC
J: TRBJ1-3; V: TRBV18; size: NA; D: NA; CDR3: CASSPPVGNTIYF; DNA: TGTGCCAGCTCACCTCCAGTTGGAAACACCATATATTTT
J: TRBJ1-2; V: TRBV10-3; size: few; D: NA; CDR3: CAISDPTRLNYGYTF; DNA: TGTGCCATCAGTGATCCCACACGTCTTAACTATGGCTACACCTTC
J: TRBJ1-1; V: TRBV12-3/TRBV12-4; size: few; D: NA; CDR3: CASSSQGHTEAFF; DNA: TGTGCCAGCAGTTCGCAGGGACACACTGAAGCTTTCTTT
J: TRBJ1-1; V: TRBV5-1; size: NA; D: NA; CDR3: CASSIPWAGENTEAFF; DNA: TGCGCCAGCAGCATACCTTGGGCGGGGGAGAACACTGAAGCTTTCTTT
J: TRBJ1-2; V: TRBV7-8; size: few; D: TRBD1; CDR3: CASSLAYPGTGIYGYTF; DNA: TGTGCCAGCAGCTTAGCCTACCCCGGGACAGGGATCTATGGCTACACCTTC
J: TRBJ2-1; V: TRBV7-9; size: few; D: TRBD2; CDR3: CASSLVLAGVEEQFF; DNA: TGTGCCAGCAGCTTAGTCCTAGCGGGAGTAGAAGAGCAGTTCTTC
J: TRBJ2-7; V: TRBV9; size: NA; D: TRBD2; CDR3: CASSGGTSSHEQYF; DNA: TGTGCCAGCAGCGGGGGGACTAGCAGCCACGAGCAGTACTTC
J: TRBJ2-2; V: TRBV12-3/TRBV12-4; size: NA; D: NA; CDR3: CASREDRATGELFF; DNA: TGTGCCAGCAGGGAGGACAGAGCCACCGGGGAGCTGTTTTTT
J: TRBJ1-1; V: TRBV28; size: few; D: NA; CDR3: CASSYPEWVPNTEAFF; DNA: TGTGCCAGCAGTTACCCGGAATGGGTTCCGAACACTGAAGCTTTCTTT
J: TRBJ2-1; V: TRBV4-1; size: NA; D: TRBD2; CDR3: CASSPRGGGNEQFF; DNA: TGCGCCAGCAGCCCGCGGGGGGGGGGGAATGAGCAGTTCTTC
J: TRBJ1-1; V: TRBV5-1; size: NA; D: NA; CDR3: CASSLASLGPNTEAFF; DNA: TGCGCCAGCAGCTTGGCCTCTCTGGGTCCCAACACTGAAGCTTTCTTT
J: TRBJ2-1; V: TRBV14; size: NA; D: TRBD2; CDR3: CASSQYSGRPYNEQFF; DNA: TGTGCCAGCAGCCAGTATAGCGGGAGGCCCTACAATGAGCAGTTCTTC
J: TRBJ2-1; V: TRBV20-1; size: NA; D: TRBD1; CDR3: CSARIRQGDNEQFF; DNA: TGCAGTGCTAGAATACGGCAGGGGGACAATGAGCAGTTCTTC
J: TRBJ1-1; V: TRBV7-4; size: NA; D: NA; CDR3: CASSLIIGAPEDTEAFF; DNA: TGTGCCAGCAGCTTAATAATCGGAGCCCCCGAAGACACTGAAGCTTTCTTT
J: TRBJ2-1; V: TRBV7-3; size: NA; D: TRBD2; CDR3: CASSLGGGYNEQFF; DNA: TGTGCCAGCAGCTTAGGGGGGGGATACAATGAGCAGTTCTTC
J: TRBJ2-7; V: TRBV2; size: NA; D: TRBD2; CDR3: CASSGATSGRRHEQYF; DNA: TGTGCCAGCAGTGGGGCGACTAGCGGGAGACGACACGAGCAGTACTTC
J: TRBJ1-4; V: TRBV5-6; size: NA; D: NA; CDR3: CASSLGLPTEKLFF; DNA: TGTGCCAGCAGCCTTGGACTCCCTACGGAAAAACTGTTTTTT
J: TRBJ2-3; V: TRBV7-9; size: few; D: NA; CDR3: CASSPPDSLGSTDTQYF; DNA: TGTGCCAGCAGCCCACCAGACAGTCTTGGCAGCACAGATACGCAGTATTTT